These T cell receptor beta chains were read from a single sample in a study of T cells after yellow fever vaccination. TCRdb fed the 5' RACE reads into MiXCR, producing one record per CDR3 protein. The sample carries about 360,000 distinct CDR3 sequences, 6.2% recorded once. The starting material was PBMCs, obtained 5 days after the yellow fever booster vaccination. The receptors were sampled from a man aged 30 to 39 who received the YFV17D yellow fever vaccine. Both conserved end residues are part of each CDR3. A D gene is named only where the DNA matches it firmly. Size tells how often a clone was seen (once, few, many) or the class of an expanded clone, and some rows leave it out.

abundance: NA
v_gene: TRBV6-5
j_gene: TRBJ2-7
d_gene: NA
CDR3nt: TGTGCCGCCGGCAGGGACATCTACGAGCAGTACTTC
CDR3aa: CAAGRDIYEQYF

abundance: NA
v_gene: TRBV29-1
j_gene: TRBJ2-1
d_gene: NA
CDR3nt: TGCAGCGTTGAGGGCCTTACTCTCGATGAGCAGTTCTTC
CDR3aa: CSVEGLTLDEQFF

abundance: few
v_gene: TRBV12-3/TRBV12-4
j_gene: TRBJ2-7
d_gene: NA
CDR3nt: TGTGCCAGCAGTTTATGGTACGGAGGAACCGAGCAGTACTTC
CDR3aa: CASSLWYGGTEQYF

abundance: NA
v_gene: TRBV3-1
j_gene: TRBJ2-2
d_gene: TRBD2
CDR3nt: TGTGCCAGCAGCCTGGGGACCGGCGGGACTAGCGGGAGTTTAGGCACCGGGGAGCTGTTTTTT
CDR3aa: CASSLGTGGTSGSLGTGELFF

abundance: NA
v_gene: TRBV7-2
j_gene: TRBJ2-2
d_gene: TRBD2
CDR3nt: TGTGCCAGCAGCTTTAGCGGGAGGCCCCACACCGGGGAGCTGTTTTTT
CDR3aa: CASSFSGRPHTGELFF

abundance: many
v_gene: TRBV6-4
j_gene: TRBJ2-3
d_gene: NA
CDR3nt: TGTGCCAGCAGCCGGACTAGCACAGATACGCAGTATTTT
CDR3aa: CASSRTSTDTQYF

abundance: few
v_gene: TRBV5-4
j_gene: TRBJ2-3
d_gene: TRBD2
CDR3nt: TGTGCCAGCAGACCAGCGGGAGGGCCCGGTACGCAGTATTTT
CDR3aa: CASRPAGGPGTQYF

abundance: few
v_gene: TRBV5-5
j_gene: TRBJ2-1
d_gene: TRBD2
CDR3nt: TGTGCCAGCAGCTTATCAGGAGCGGGAGCCCCCCAGTTCTTC
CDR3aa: CASSLSGAGAPQFF

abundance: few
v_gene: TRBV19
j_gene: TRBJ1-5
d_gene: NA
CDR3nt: TGTGCCAACCCAGACTGCAATAGCAATCAGCCCCAGCATTTT
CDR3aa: CANPDCNSNQPQHF

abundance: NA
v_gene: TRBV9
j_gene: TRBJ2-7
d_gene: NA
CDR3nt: TGTGCCAGCAGCGTAGTCCGCGTCAGCTCCTACGAGCAGTACTTC
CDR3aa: CASSVVRVSSYEQYF

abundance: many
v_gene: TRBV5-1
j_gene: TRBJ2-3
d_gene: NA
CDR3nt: TGCGCCAGCAGCTTGTTGGCCTCGGGAGGCACAGATACGCAGTATTTT
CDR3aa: CASSLLASGGTDTQYF

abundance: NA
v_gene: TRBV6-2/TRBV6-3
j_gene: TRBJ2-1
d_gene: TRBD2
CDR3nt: TGTGCCACCAAACCGGGACTAGCGGGAGGGCTGGAAAGCTCCTACAATGAGCAGTTCTTC
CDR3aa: CATKPGLAGGLESSYNEQFF

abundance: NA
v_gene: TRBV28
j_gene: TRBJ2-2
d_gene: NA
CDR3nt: TGTGCCAGCAGATCCCCGGGGGAGCTGTTTTTT
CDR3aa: CASRSPGELFF

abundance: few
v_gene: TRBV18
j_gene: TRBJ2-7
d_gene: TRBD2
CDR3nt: TGTGCCAGCTCACCGGTTAGCGGGGAAACCTACGAGCAGTACTTC
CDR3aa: CASSPVSGETYEQYF

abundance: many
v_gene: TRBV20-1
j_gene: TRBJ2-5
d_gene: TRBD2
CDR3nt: TGCAGTGCTAGAGGGACTAGAATATTTGAGACCCAGTACTTC
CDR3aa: CSARGTRIFETQYF

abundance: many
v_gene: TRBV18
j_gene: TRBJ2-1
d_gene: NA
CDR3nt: TGTGCCAGCTCACCCAAGGTTGGGGGTGAGCAGTTCTTC
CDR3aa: CASSPKVGGEQFF

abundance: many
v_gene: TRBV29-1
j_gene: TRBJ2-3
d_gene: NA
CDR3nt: TGCAGCGTCGGGTCTATAGTGGGGGGCACAGATACGCAGTATTTT
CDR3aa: CSVGSIVGGTDTQYF

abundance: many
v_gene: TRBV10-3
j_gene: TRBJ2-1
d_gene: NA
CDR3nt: TGTGCCATCAGTGGGCCCGTGGGATCGGGAGACAATGAGCAGTTCTTC
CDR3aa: CAISGPVGSGDNEQFF

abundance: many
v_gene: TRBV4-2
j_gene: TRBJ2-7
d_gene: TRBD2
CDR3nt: TGTGCCAGCAGCCAGTCTAGCGGGAGTGGCTACGAGCAGTACTTC
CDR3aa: CASSQSSGSGYEQYF

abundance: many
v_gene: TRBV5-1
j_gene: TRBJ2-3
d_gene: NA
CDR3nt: TGCGCCAGCGCAAGCACAGATACGCAGTATTTT
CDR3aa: CASASTDTQYF

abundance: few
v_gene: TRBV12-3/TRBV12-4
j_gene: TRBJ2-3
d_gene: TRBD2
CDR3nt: TGTGCCAGCAAAAGCGGGATAAGCACAGATACGCAGTATTTT
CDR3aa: CASKSGISTDTQYF

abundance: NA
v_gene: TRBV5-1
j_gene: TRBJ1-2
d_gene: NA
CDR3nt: TGCGCCAGCTTGCCATACAGGGTTAAGCGTGGCTACACCTTC
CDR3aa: CASLPYRVKRGYTF

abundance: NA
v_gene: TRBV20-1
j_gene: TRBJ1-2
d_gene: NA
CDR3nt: TGCAGTGCTAGAAGAGGGGGAGAGTGGGATGGCTACACCTTC
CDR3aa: CSARRGGEWDGYTF

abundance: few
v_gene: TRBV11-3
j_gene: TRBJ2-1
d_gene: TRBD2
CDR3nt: TGTGCCAGCAGCGGCGGGACTAGCGGAAGAAATGAGCAGTTCTTC
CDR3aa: CASSGGTSGRNEQFF

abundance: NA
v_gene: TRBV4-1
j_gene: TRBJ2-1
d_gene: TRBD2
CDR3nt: TGCGCCAGCAGCCAAAGAGAGGGAGGGGACAATGAGCAGTTCTTC
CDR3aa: CASSQREGGDNEQFF

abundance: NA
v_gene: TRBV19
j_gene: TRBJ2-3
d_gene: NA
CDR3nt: TGTGCCACTTCCCAGGGTATCACAGATACGCAGTATTTT
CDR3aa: CATSQGITDTQYF

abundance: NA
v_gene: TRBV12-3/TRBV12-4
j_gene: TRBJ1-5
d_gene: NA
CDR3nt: TGTGCCAGCAGGAGGGTCGGGAAAGGGCAGCCCCAGCATTTT
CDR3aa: CASRRVGKGQPQHF

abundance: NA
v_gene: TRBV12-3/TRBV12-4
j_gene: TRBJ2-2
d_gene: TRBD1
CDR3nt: TGTGCCTTCTGTTCCCGCGGACAGGGAAGCTGGACCGGGGAGCTGTTTTTT
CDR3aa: CAFCSRGQGSWTGELFF

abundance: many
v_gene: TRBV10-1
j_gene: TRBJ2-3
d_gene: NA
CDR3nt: TGCGCCAGCAGTGAGTCCGCTCTCTCTAGCATGCCGGATACGCAGTATTTT
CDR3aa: CASSESALSSMPDTQYF

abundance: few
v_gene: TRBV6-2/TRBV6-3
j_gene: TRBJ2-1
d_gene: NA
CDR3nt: TGTGCCAGCAGTTACGGAGGAAGCGGGCAATACAATGAGCAGTTCTTC
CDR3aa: CASSYGGSGQYNEQFF

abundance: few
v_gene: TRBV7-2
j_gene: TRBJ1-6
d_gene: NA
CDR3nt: TGTGCCAGCAGCCCGCGGGGGGTTAGACATTCACCCCTCCACTTT
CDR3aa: CASSPRGVRHSPLHF

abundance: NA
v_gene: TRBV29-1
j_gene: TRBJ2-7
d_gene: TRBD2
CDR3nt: TGCAGCGTTAAAACCGGGACTAGCCTCGAGCAGTACTTC
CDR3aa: CSVKTGTSLEQYF